These T cell receptor beta chains were read from a single sample in a study of OX40 agonist ivuxolimab in advanced cancers. Clones were sequenced by immunoSEQ multiplex PCR, and TCRdb holds only the in-frame ones, with some missing. Counted here are approximately 22,000 clones, approximately 87% occurring once; the ten biggest clones make up around 40%. This sample comprised CD4+ or CD8+ T cells sorted from blood, obtained in a trial of the OX40 agonist ivuxolimab. Receptors were obtained from an adult with an advanced solid tumor such as melanoma, head and neck, liver or kidney cancer. Both conserved end residues are part of each CDR3. D genes are given only for firm matches. Clone size is not always given. Where it is, it says once, few, many or a class for expanded clones.

j_call clone_size d_call v_call cdr3_aa cdr3_nt
TRBJ2-5 - - TRBV5-1 CASSLAGWYQETQYF TGCGCCAGCAGCTTGGCGGGATGGTACCAAGAGACCCAGTACTTC
TRBJ1-5 once - TRBV7-2 CASSPSRRDQPQHF TGTGCCAGCAGCCCTAGTAGGAGAGATCAGCCCCAGCATTTT
TRBJ2-2 - - TRBV21-1 CASSSLTPSRTGELFF TGTGCCAGCAGCAGCCTCACTCCCTCTCGCACCGGGGAGCTGTTTTTT
TRBJ1-3 - - TRBV28 CASSPGHSGNTIYF TGTGCCAGCAGCCCCGGGCACTCTGGAAACACCATATATTTT
TRBJ1-3 - - TRBV6-4 CASKGEAGNTIYF TGTGCCAGCAAGGGTGAAGCTGGAAACACCATATATTTT
TRBJ2-1 - - TRBV19 CASSLGVVNEQFF TGTGCCAGTAGTTTAGGCGTGGTCAATGAGCAGTTCTTC
TRBJ2-7 - - TRBV21-1 CASSNGAGAGPYEQYF TGTGCCAGCAGCAATGGGGCAGGGGCCGGTCCCTACGAGCAGTACTTC
TRBJ2-3 - - TRBV7-9 CASIGGTDTQYF TGTGCCAGCATAGGAGGCACAGATACGCAGTATTTT
TRBJ2-3 - - TRBV7-9 CASSLGTDTQYF TGTGCCAGCAGCTTAGGCACAGATACGCAGTATTTT
TRBJ2-7 - - TRBV10-3 CAISEVPRAVYEQYF TGTGCCATCAGTGAGGTTCCCCGGGCAGTTTACGAGCAGTACTTC
TRBJ1-1 - - TRBV19 CASSITGPNTEAFF TGTGCCAGTAGTATAACAGGACCGAACACTGAAGCTTTCTTT
TRBJ2-2 - - TRBV11-2 CASSLDPGELFF TGTGCCAGCAGCTTAGATCCCGGGGAGCTGTTTTTT
TRBJ2-5 - - TRBV28 CASSFGDIGETQYF TGTGCCAGCAGTTTTGGTGACATAGGAGAGACCCAGTACTTC
TRBJ1-1 - - TRBV6-1 CASSELRGQNTEAFF TGTGCCAGCAGTGAATTGAGAGGGCAGAACACTGAAGCTTTCTTT
TRBJ1-1 - - TRBV19 CASMWGNTEAFF TGTGCCAGTATGTGGGGAAACACTGAAGCTTTCTTT
TRBJ2-5 - TRBD2 TRBV7-9 CASSLTGLEGQETQYF TGTGCCAGCAGCTTAACAGGACTAGAGGGACAAGAGACCCAGTACTTC
TRBJ2-7 - - TRBV6-6 CASSYGWGFQYEQYF TGTGCCAGCAGTTACGGTTGGGGATTCCAGTACGAGCAGTACTTC
TRBJ1-1 - - TRBV6-4 CASSDSSAAGDTEAFF TGTGCCAGCAGTGACTCATCGGCAGCCGGGGACACTGAAGCTTTCTTT
TRBJ2-1 - - TRBV9 CASSVGLGGEQFF TGTGCCAGCAGCGTGGGATTGGGGGGTGAGCAGTTCTTC
TRBJ2-1 once TRBD1 TRBV5-1 CASSPPRDRNYNEQFF TGCGCCAGCAGCCCGCCCCGGGACAGGAATTACAATGAGCAGTTCTTC
TRBJ1-5 once - TRBV29-1 CSGCNQPQHF TGCAGCGGATGCAATCAGCCCCAGCATTTT
TRBJ2-3 - TRBD1 TRBV30 CAGGGTGTADTQYF TGTGCCGGGGGGGGGACAGGGACCGCAGATACGCAGTATTTT
TRBJ1-1 - - TRBV6-6 CASSYSAGVAFF TGTGCCAGCAGTTACTCGGCTGGTGTGGCTTTCTTT
TRBJ1-5 few TRBD1 TRBV5-8 CASSLGQGGNQPQHF TGTGCCAGCAGCTTGGGACAGGGAGGCAATCAGCCCCAGCATTTT
TRBJ2-1 - TRBD2 TRBV5-4 CASSLAVGGAGNEQFF TGTGCCAGCAGCTTGGCCGTCGGGGGGGCGGGCAATGAGCAGTTCTTC
TRBJ1-1 - - TRBV27 CASSRTVNTEAFF TGTGCCAGCAGTCGGACCGTGAACACTGAAGCTTTCTTT
TRBJ1-1 - - TRBV11-2 CASSSPRGVVNTEAFF TGTGCCAGCAGCAGCCCCCGCGGGGTAGTGAACACTGAAGCTTTCTTT
TRBJ1-6 - - TRBV5-1 CASSPKGGGASPLHF TGCGCCAGCAGCCCAAAGGGGGGGGGTGCGTCACCCCTCCACTTT
TRBJ1-5 - - TRBV7-6 CASSPLGARAGDQPQHF TGTGCCAGCAGCCCCCTGGGGGCCAGGGCGGGCGATCAGCCCCAGCATTTT
TRBJ1-6 - - TRBV13 CASSFGIFNSPLHF TGTGCCAGCAGCTTCGGGATATTTAATTCACCCCTCCACTTT
TRBJ1-5 - - TRBV7-9 CASSLGDSNQPQHF TGTGCCAGCAGCTTAGGGGATAGCAATCAGCCCCAGCATTTT
TRBJ1-4 - TRBD1 TRBV29-1 CSVDTGGNEKLFF TGCAGCGTTGACACAGGGGGGAATGAAAAACTGTTTTTT
TRBJ1-2 - TRBD1 TRBV5-1 CASSLAGTGLDGYTF TGCGCCAGCAGCTTGGCCGGGACAGGGCTTGATGGCTACACCTTC
TRBJ1-6 - - TRBV19 CASSSRGNSPLHF TGTGCCAGTAGTAGCAGGGGAAATTCACCCCTCCACTTT
TRBJ1-2 - - TRBV5-1 CASSFQGFFKDGYTF TGCGCCAGCAGCTTTCAGGGTTTTTTTAAGGATGGCTACACCTTC
TRBJ1-1 - - TRBV6-5 CASGRMNTEAFF TGTGCCAGCGGAAGGATGAACACTGAAGCTTTCTTT
TRBJ1-1 - TRBD1 TRBV5-1 CASIPSGTGFRTEAFF TGCGCCAGCATCCCATCCGGGACAGGGTTTAGAACTGAAGCTTTCTTT
TRBJ2-1 - - TRBV6-5 CASSRRETDYNEQFF TGTGCCAGCAGCAGAAGGGAAACGGACTACAATGAGCAGTTCTTC
TRBJ2-7 - - TRBV28 CASSPPPVRTAVSSYEQYF TGTGCCAGCAGTCCTCCACCGGTACGGACGGCGGTCTCCTCCTACGAGCAGTACTTC
TRBJ1-2 - TRBD1 TRBV6-5 CASSYSGQNPNYGYTF TGTGCCAGCAGTTACTCGGGACAGAACCCTAACTATGGCTACACCTTC
TRBJ1-4 - - TRBV29-1 CSVRDEKLFF TGCAGCGTTCGGGACGAAAAACTGTTTTTT
TRBJ2-7 - - TRBV19 CASSIPTLGGYEQYF TGTGCCAGTAGTATCCCGACTCTGGGCGGCTACGAGCAGTACTTC
TRBJ2-7 - - TRBV10-3 CAISDPWVEGREQYF TGTGCCATCAGTGACCCTTGGGTGGAGGGGCGGGAGCAGTACTTC
TRBJ2-7 - TRBD2 TRBV6-1 CASSEGASGSYYEQYF TGTGCCAGCAGTGAAGGGGCTAGCGGGAGCTACTACGAGCAGTACTTC
TRBJ2-3 - TRBD2 TRBV9 CASSVTSGGALDTQYF TGTGCCAGCAGCGTAACTAGCGGGGGGGCCTTAGATACGCAGTATTTT
TRBJ1-2 once TRBD1 TRBV5-6 CASSRGQGAAGYTF TGTGCCAGCAGCAGAGGACAGGGTGCCGCTGGCTACACCTTC
TRBJ1-2 - - TRBV5-1 CASSGPEGYGYTF TGTGCCAGCAGCGGGCCAGAAGGGTATGGCTACACCTTC
TRBJ2-5 - - TRBV4-1 CASSQDETQYF TGCGCCAGCAGCCAAGATGAGACCCAGTACTTC
TRBJ2-7 - - TRBV6-6 CASSLGRPYEQYF TGTGCCAGCAGCTTGGGGCGGCCCTACGAGCAGTACTTC
TRBJ2-7 - - TRBV7-6 CASRLEGGSQYEQYF TGTGCCAGCAGACTAGAGGGGGGGTCTCAATACGAGCAGTACTTC
TRBJ2-5 few - TRBV7-9 CASSRPADSQETQYF TGTGCCAGCAGCCGACCCGCGGACAGCCAAGAGACCCAGTACTTC
TRBJ2-5 - - TRBV27 CASSFGTQSGTQYF TGTGCCAGCAGTTTTGGGACCCAAAGTGGGACCCAGTACTTC
TRBJ1-2 once - TRBV6-6 CASSFQINYGYTF TGTGCCAGCAGTTTCCAGATTAACTATGGCTACACCTTC
TRBJ2-3 - TRBD1 TRBV19 CATTKSGRGLDTQYF TGTGCCACCACTAAGAGCGGCAGGGGGCTAGATACGCAGTATTTT
TRBJ1-1 - - TRBV9 CASSVDWRDTEAFF TGTGCCAGCAGCGTAGACTGGAGGGACACTGAAGCTTTCTTT
TRBJ2-1 - - TRBV25-1 CASSESGRGSYNEQFF TGTGCCAGCAGTGAAAGCGGCAGGGGCTCCTACAATGAGCAGTTCTTC
TRBJ2-7 once TRBD1 TRBV9 CASSLGTGVYEQYF TGTGCCAGCAGCCTGGGGACAGGGGTCTACGAGCAGTACTTC